The T cell receptor (beta chain) described here comes from a study of CD8+ T cells in alopecia areata. Study summary: Treated patients received oral tofacitinib, 5 to 10 mg twice daily. Regarding the study as a whole: Lesional scalp displayed greater clonality than normal scalp, most notably in alopecia totalis/universalis.

Collection of lesional scalp punch biopsies and peripheral blood was performed in alopecia areata patients. Sorted out of PBMCs were CD4+ T cells and CD8+ T cells. Details on this clone: Its matching antigen is unknown.

The authors extracted RNA and reverse transcribed it into cDNA as the sequencing template. Here immunoSEQ multiplex PCR was the method, and the copy in TCRdb shows in-frame clones only, minus some. The sample shows 80,000 to 100,000 clones, roughly two fifths of them seen only once. Germline CDR1 and CDR2: SGHAT and FQNNGV. The CDR3 extends over 15 amino acids. V gave up 6 bases and J gave up 4 bases, with 19 bases separating them. Sequences were obtained from CD4+ T cells sorted from blood. The clonotype was recovered from a human donor with alopecia areata. The rearrangement links TRBV11-2 to TRBJ2-7, with D perhaps matching TRBD1 or TRBD2 (5 bases each). The CDR3 DNA follows: TGTGCCAGCAGTCAACAACCGGGGACGCAATACGAGCAGTACTTC. Protein sequence: CASSQQPGTQYEQYF.